These 3 T cell receptor beta chains were all obtained from the same sample, sequenced in a study of T cells in Graves' hyperthyroidism and ophthalmopathy. There were TCR beta CDR3 regions amplified from RNA transcripts. HTBI primers were used for first-round RT-PCR of the TCR CDR3. TCRdb analysed the multiplex PCR reads with MiXCR anew, one entry per CDR3 protein. This sample yields about 260,000 distinct CDR3 sequences, of which 16% are seen a single time; about 30% belongs to the top ten. The sample consisted of blood. The receptors derive from a woman between 18 and 29 years old with Graves' ophthalmopathy.

This clonotype has a count of ten or more. CDR3 sequence: CASSSIAGGGTDTQYF. The CDR3 nucleotides read TGTGCCAGCAGTTCTATAGCGGGGGGGGGCACAGATACGCAGTATTTT. This sequence joins TRBV12-3 or TRBV12-4 and TRBJ2-3; 11 bases align to TRBD2. V shed 4 bases, J shed 1 base, and the junction held 4 bases outside the gene matches. The CDR3 contains 16 residues.

With regard to this clonotype: This may be a read error, as it is one base from a much larger clone. The chain combines TRBV15 with TRBJ1-2; D not certain. Between the trimmed V and J ends, which lost 1 base and 4 bases, there was a span of 13 bases. This CDR3 is built from 15 residues. In germline, CDR1 is LNHNV, CDR2 YYDKDF (reference sequence). The CDR3 DNA reads TGTGCCACCAGCAGAGGTCTTACGGGCCTCTATGGCTACACCTTC. Translation gives CATSRGLTGLYGYTF.

This clonotype was observed at least ten times. This chain joins TRBV28 and TRBJ1-5, with D maybe TRBD1 (5 bases). CDR1 is MDHEN, CDR2 SYDVKM, per germline. V was cut by 6 bases and J by 3 bases, with 12 bases left in between. The CDR3 runs 14 residues. CDR3 nucleotides: TGTGCCAGCAGACCGGGGGTGGCCAATCAGCCCCAGCATTTT. The encoded protein is CASRPGVANQPQHF.